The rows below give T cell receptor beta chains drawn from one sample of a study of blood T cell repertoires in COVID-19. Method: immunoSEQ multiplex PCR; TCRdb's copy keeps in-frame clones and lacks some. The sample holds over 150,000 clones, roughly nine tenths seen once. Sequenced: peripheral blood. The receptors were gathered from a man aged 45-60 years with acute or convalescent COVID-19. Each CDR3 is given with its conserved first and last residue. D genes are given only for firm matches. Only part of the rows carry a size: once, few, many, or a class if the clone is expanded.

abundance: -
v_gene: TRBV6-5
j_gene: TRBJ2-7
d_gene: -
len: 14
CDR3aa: CASSLMANSYEQYF
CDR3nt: TGTGCCAGCAGTCTTATGGCCAACTCCTACGAGCAGTACTTC

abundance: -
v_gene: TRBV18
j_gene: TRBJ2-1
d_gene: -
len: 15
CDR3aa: CASSPPGLPQGEQFF
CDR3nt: TGTGCCAGCTCACCACCGGGACTCCCTCAGGGTGAGCAGTTCTTC

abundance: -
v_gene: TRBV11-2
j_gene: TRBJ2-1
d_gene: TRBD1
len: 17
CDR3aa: CASSSRQGQFSYNEQFF
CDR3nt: TGTGCCAGCAGCTCCCGACAGGGCCAGTTTTCCTACAATGAGCAGTTCTTC

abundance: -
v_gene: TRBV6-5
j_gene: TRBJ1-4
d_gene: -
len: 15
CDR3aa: CASSSGLTTNEKLFF
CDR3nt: TGTGCCAGCAGTTCAGGATTAACAACTAATGAAAAACTGTTTTTT

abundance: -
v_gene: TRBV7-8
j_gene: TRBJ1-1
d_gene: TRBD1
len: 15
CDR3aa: CASSLQQGLSTEAFF
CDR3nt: TGTGCCAGCAGCCTACAACAGGGGTTGAGCACTGAAGCTTTCTTT

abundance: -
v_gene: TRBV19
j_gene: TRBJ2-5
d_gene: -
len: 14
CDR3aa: CASSTQGNKETQYF
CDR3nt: TGTGCCAGTAGTACACAGGGTAATAAAGAGACCCAGTACTTC

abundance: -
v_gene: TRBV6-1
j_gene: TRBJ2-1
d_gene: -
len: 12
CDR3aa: CASSERGNEQFF
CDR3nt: TGTGCCAGCAGTGAACGGGGCAATGAGCAGTTCTTC

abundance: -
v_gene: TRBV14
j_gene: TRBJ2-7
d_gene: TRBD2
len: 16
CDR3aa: CASSQVGTSGRSVQYF
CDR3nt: TGTGCCAGCAGCCAAGTCGGGACTAGCGGGAGGAGTGTGCAGTACTTC

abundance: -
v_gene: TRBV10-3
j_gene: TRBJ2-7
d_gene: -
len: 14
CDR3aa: CAISEWGGTYEQYF
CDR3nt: TGTGCCATCAGTGAATGGGGCGGTACCTACGAGCAGTACTTC

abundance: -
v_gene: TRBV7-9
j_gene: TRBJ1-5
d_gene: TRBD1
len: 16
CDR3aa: CASSKEQGFGNQPQHF
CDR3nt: TGTGCCAGCAGCAAAGAACAGGGGTTCGGCAATCAGCCCCAGCATTTT

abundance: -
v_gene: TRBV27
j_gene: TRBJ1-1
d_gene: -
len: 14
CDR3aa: CASSLFYGAGEAFF
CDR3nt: TGTGCCAGCAGTTTATTCTACGGTGCTGGTGAAGCTTTCTTT

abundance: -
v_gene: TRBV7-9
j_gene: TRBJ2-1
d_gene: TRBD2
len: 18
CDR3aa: CASSPPRTSGITYNEQFF
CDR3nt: TGTGCCAGCAGCCCCCCCCGGACTAGCGGGATTACCTACAATGAGCAGTTCTTC

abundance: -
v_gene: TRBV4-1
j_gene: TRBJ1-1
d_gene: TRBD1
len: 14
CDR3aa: CASSHLGTAPEAFF
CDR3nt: TGCGCCAGCAGCCACCTAGGGACAGCCCCTGAAGCTTTCTTT

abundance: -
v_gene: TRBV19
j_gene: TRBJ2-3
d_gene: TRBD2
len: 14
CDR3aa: CASMLAGAEDTQYF
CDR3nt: TGTGCCAGTATGCTAGCGGGAGCGGAAGATACGCAGTATTTT

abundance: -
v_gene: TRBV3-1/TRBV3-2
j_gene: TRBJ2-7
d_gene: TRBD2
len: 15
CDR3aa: CASSRGLDGGVEQYF
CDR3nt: TGTGCCAGCAGCCGAGGCCTGGACGGGGGGGTCGAGCAGTACTTC

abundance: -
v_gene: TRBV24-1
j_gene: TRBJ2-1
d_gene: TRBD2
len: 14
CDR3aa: CATSTSGGPNEQFF
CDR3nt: TGTGCCACCAGCACTAGCGGGGGGCCAAATGAGCAGTTCTTC

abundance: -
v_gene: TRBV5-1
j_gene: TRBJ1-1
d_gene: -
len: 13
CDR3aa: CASSEGFHTEAFF
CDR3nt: TGCGCCAGCAGCGAGGGTTTTCACACTGAAGCTTTCTTT

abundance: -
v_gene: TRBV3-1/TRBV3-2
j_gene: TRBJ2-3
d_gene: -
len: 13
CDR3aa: CASSQEASDTQYF
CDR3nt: TGTGCCAGCAGCCAAGAGGCCTCAGATACGCAGTATTTT

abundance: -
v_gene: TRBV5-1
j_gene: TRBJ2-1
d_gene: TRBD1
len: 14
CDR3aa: CASSLGQGFDEQFF
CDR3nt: TGCGCCAGCAGCTTGGGACAGGGTTTCGATGAGCAGTTCTTC

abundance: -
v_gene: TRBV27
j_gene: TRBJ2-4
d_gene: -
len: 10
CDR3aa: CASRTKGVHF
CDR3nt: TGTGCCAGCAGGACCAAGGGGGTGCACTTC

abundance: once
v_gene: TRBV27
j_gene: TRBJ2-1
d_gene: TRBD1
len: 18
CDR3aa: CASSLTDRGSAMGNEQFF
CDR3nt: TGTGCCAGCAGTCTCACGGACAGGGGCTCGGCGATGGGCAATGAGCAGTTCTTC

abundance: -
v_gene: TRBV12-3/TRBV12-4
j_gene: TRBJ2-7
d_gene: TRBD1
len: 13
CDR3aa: CASSTGQRYEQYF
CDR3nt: TGTGCCAGCAGTACGGGACAGCGCTACGAGCAGTACTTC

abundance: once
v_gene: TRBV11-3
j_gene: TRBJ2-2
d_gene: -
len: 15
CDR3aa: CASSLDSGRSGELFF
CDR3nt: TGTGCCAGCAGCTTAGACTCAGGGAGGTCCGGGGAGCTGTTTTTT

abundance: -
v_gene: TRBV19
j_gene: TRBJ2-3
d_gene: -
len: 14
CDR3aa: CASRKELGPDTQYF
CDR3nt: TGTGCCAGTAGGAAAGAACTAGGCCCAGATACGCAGTATTTT

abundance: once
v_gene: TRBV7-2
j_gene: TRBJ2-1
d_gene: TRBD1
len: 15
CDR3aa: CASSSRTGDYNEQFF
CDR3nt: TGTGCCAGCAGCTCCAGGACAGGGGACTACAATGAGCAGTTCTTC

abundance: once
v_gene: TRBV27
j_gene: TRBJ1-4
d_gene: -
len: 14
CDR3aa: CASSFEGSGEKLFF
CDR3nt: TGTGCCAGCAGTTTTGAGGGCAGTGGGGAAAAACTGTTTTTT

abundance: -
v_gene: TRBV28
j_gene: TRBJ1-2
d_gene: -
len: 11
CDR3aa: CASSLPGGYTF
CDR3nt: TGTGCCAGCAGTTTACCGGGTGGCTACACCTTC

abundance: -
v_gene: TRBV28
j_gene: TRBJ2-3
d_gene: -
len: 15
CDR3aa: CASTPPGGGTDTQYF
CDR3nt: TGTGCCAGCACCCCCCCCGGAGGGGGCACAGATACGCAGTATTTT

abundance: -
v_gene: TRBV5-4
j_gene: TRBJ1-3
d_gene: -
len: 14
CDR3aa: CASSLQNSGNTIYF
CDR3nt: TGTGCCAGCAGCCTACAGAACTCTGGAAACACCATATATTTT

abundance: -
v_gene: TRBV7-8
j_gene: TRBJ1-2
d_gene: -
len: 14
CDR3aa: CASSSEGQAGGYTF
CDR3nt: TGTGCCAGCAGCTCCGAAGGGCAGGCGGGTGGCTACACCTTC

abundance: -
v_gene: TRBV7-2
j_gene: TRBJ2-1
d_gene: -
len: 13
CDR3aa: CASSLGLYNEQFF
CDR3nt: TGTGCCAGCAGCCTCGGACTCTACAATGAGCAGTTCTTC

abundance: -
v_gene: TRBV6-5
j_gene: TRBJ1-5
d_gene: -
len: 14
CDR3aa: CASSYGGSNQPQHF
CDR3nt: TGTGCCAGCAGTTACGGAGGGAGCAATCAGCCCCAGCATTTT

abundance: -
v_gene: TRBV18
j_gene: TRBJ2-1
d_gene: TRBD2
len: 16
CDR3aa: CASSLLDSGVGNEQFF
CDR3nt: TGTGCCAGCTCACTCCTTGATAGCGGGGTGGGCAATGAGCAGTTCTTC

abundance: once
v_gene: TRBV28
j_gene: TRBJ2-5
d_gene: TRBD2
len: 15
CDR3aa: CASSLARLAQETQYF
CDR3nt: TGTGCCAGCAGTTTGGCCCGACTAGCGCAAGAGACCCAGTACTTC

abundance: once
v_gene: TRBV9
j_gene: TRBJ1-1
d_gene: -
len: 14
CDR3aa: CASSVGPPGTEAFF
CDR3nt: TGTGCCAGCAGCGTAGGACCCCCGGGAACTGAAGCTTTCTTT

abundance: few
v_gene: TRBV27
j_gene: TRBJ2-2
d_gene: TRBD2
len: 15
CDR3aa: CASSPRGGNTGELFF
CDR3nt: TGTGCCAGCAGTCCACGGGGGGGGAACACCGGGGAGCTGTTTTTT

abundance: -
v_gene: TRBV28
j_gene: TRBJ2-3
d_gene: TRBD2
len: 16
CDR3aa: CASTARRAGGSDTQYF
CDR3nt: TGTGCCAGCACCGCCCGCAGAGCGGGAGGTTCAGATACGCAGTATTTT

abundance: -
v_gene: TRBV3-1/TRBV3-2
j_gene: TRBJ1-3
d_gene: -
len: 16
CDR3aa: CASSQGGGYQTNTIYF
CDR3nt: TGTGCCAGCAGCCAAGGGGGAGGCTATCAGACAAACACCATATATTTT

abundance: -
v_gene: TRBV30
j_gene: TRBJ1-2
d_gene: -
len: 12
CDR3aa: CAWSPDSYGYTF
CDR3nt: TGTGCCTGGTCACCAGACAGCTATGGCTACACCTTC

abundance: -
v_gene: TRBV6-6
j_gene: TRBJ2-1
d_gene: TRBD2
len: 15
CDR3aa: CASSWLAGAWDEQFF
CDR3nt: TGTGCCAGCAGTTGGCTAGCGGGAGCGTGGGATGAGCAGTTCTTC

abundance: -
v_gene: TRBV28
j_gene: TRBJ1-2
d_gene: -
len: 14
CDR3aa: CASSEDSYPYGYTF
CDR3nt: TGTGCCAGCAGTGAGGACAGCTACCCGTATGGCTACACCTTC

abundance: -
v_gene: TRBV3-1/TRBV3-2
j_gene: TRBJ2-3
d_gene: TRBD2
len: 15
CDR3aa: CASSQGLAGTDTQYF
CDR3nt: TGTGCCAGCAGCCAAGGGCTAGCGGGCACAGATACGCAGTATTTT

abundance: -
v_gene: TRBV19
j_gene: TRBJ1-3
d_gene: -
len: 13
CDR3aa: CASTVLAGNTIYF
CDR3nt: TGTGCCAGTACGGTTTTGGCTGGAAACACCATATATTTT

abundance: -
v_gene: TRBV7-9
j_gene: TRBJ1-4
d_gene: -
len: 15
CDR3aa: CASSLVHFRNEKLFF
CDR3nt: TGTGCCAGCAGCTTAGTTCATTTTCGGAATGAAAAACTGTTTTTT

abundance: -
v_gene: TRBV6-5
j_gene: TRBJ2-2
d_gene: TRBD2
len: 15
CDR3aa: CASKGLAANTGELFF
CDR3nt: TGTGCCAGCAAGGGACTAGCGGCGAACACCGGGGAGCTGTTTTTT

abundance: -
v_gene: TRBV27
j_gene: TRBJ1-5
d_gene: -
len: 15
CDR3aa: CASSLGGASNQPQHF
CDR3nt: TGTGCCAGCAGTTTAGGCGGAGCTAGCAATCAGCCCCAGCATTTT